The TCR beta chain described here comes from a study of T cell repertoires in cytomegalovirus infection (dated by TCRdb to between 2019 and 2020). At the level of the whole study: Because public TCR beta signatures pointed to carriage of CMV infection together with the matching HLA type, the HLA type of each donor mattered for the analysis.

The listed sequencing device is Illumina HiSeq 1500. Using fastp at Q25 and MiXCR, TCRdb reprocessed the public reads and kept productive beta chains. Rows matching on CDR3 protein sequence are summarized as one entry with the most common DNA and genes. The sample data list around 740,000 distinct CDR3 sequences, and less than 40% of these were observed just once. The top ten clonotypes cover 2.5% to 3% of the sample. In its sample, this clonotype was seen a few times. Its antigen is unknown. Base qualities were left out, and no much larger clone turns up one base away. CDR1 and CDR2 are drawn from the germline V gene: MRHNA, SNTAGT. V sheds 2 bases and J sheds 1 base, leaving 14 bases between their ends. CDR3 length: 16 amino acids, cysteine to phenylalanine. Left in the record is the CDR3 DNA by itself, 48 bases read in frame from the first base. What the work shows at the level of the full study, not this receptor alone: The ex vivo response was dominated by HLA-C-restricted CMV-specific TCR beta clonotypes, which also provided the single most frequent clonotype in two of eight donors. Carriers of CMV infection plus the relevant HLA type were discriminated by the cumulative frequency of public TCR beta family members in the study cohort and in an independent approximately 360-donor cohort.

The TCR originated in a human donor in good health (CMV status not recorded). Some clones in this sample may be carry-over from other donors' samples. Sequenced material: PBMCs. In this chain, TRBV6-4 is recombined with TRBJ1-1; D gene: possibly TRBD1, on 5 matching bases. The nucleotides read TGTGCCAGCAGTGACCGGCCGGCAGGGAGGAACACTGAAGCTTTCTTT. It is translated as CASSDRPAGRNTEAFF.